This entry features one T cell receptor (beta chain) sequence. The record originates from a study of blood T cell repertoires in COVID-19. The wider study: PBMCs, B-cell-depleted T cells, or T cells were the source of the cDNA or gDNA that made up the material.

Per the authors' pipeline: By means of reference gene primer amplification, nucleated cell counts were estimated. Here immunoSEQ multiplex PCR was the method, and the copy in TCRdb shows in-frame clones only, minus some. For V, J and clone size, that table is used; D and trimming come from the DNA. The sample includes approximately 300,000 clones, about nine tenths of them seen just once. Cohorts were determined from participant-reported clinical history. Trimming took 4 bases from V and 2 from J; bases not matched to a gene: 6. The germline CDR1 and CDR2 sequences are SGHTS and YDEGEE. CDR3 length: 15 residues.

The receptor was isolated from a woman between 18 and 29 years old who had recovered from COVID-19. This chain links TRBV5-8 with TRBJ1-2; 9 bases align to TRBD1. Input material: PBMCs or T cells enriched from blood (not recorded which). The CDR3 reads CASSPRDRVNYGYTF. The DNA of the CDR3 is TGTGCCAGCAGCCCCCGGGACAGGGTAAACTATGGCTACACCTTC.